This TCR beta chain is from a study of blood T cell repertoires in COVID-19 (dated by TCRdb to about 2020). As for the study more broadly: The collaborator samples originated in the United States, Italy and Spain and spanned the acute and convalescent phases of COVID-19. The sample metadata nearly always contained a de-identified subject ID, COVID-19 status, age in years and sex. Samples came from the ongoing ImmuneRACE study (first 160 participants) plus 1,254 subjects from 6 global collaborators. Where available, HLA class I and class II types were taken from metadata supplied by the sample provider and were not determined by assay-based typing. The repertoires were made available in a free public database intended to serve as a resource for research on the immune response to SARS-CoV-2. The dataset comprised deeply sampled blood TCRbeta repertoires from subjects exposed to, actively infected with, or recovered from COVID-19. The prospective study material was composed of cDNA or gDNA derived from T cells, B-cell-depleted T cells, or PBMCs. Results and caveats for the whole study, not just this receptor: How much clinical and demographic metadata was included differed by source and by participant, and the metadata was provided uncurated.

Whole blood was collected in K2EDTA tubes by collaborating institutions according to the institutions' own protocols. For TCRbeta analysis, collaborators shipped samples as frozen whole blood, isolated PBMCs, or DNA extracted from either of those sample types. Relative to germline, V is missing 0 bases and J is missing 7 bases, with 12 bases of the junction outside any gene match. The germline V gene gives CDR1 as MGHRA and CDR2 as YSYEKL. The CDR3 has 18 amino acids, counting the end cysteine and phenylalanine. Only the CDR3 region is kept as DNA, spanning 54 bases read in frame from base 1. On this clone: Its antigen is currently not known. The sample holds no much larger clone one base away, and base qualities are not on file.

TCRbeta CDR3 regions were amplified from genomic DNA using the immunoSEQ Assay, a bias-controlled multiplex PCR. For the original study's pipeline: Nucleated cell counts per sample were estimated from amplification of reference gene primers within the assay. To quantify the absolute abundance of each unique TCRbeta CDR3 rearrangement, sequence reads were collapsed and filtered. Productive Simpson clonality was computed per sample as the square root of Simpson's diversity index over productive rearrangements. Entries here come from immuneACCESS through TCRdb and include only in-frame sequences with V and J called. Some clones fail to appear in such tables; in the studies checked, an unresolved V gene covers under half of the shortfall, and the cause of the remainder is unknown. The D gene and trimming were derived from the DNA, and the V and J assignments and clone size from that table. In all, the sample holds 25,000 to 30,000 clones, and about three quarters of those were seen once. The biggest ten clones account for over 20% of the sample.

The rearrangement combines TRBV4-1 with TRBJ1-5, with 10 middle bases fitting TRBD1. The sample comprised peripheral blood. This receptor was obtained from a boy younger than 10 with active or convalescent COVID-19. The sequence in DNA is TGCGCCAGCAGCCAAGAGGGGCCCGGGACAGGGGAAGACCAGCCCCAGCATTTT. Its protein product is CASSQEGPGTGEDQPQHF.